The sequence of this TCR beta chain was determined in a study of blood T cell repertoires in COVID-19. Study-wide background: The analysed material was cDNA or gDNA that came from T cells, B-cell-depleted T cells, or PBMCs.

The CDR3 covers 15 residues. CDR1 is SGHDT and CDR2 is YYEEEE in the germline V gene. Trimming at V came to 3 bases and at J to 7 bases, leaving 12 bases not matched to a gene. Cohort assignment relied on participant-reported clinical history. Among Cohort 3 donors, those recovered had two negative PCRs, clearance, or symptom resolution. Per the original data handling: Estimates of nucleated cell counts were drawn from the amplification of reference gene primers. Some clones are missing from TCRdb's copy, which holds only in-frame ones; the method was immunoSEQ multiplex PCR. For V, J and clone size, that table is used; D and trimming come from the DNA. The table records a few hundred thousand clones, around 84% of them present only once.

This receptor was identified in a woman aged 40 to 49 who had recovered from COVID-19. Source material: PBMCs or T cells enriched from blood (not recorded which). This sequence joins TRBV5-6 and TRBJ1-1; 7 nucleotides line up with TRBD1. The CDR3 region is CASSSSQGGHGEAFF. The CDR3 DNA reads TGTGCCAGCAGCTCCTCCCAGGGGGGCCATGGTGAAGCTTTCTTT.